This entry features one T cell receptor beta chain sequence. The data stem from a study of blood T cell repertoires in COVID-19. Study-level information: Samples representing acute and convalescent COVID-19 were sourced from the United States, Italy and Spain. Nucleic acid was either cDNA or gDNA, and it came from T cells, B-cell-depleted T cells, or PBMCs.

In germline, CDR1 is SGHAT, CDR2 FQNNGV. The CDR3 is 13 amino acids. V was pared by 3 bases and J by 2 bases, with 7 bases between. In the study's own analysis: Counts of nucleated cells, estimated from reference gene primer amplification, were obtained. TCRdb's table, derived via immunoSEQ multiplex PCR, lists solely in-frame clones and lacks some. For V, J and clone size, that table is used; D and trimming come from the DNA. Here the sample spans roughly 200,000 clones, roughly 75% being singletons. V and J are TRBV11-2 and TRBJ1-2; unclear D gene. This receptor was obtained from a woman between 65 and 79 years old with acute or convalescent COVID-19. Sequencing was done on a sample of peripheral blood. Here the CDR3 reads CASSLGRNYGYTF. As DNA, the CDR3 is TGTGCCAGCAGCTTGGGCAGGAACTATGGCTACACCTTC.